This T cell receptor (beta chain) originates from a study of blood T cells in healthy people across ages. Notes on the study in general: CMV status of donors was unknown, possibly confounding expanded clonotype changes.

Next came a second PCR, run for 7 to 11 cycles, which used a sample-barcoded 5' primer along with a J-beta primer mix. TCRdb recomputed calls from the 5' RACE reads with MiXCR, one row per CDR3 protein. The sample carries roughly 2 million distinct CDR3 sequences, roughly 50% recorded once. No fewer than 7 million PBMCs went into each sample. Concerning this clonotype itself: The antigen is undetermined.

Source material: blood. The clonotype was recovered from a woman aged 40 to 49 in good health.

The CDR3 coding sequence is TGTGCCAGCAGCCAAGTGGCAGGAGAAGTCCTCTATGGCTACACCTTC. As protein: CASSQVAGEVLYGYTF. The rearrangement links TRBV4-2 to TRBJ1-2; the D is unclear. Trimming shortened V by 1 base and J by 4 bases, and 16 bases separated the two germline ends. CDR1 LGHNA and CDR2 YNFKEQ come from the germline V gene. CDR3 length: 16 residues.